These T cell receptor beta chains were read from a single sample in a study of CD8+CD57+ T cells in acquired aplastic anemia. In TCRdb, the reads were re-called with MiXCR into one record per CDR3 protein. The table includes 200,000 to 250,000 distinct CDR3 sequences, less than 75% detected once. The material sequenced was sorted CD4+, CD8+, or CD8+CD57+ T cells (not recorded which) from PBMCs. The receptors here all came from a human donor with aplastic anemia. The CDR3 runs from the conserved cysteine through the conserved F or W. D genes are given only for firm matches. A row's size may be missing; if present it is once, few, many or a size class.

j_call,d_call,clone_size,v_call,cdr3_aa,cdr3_nt
TRBJ2-5,-,-,TRBV30,CAWSGVAGETQYF,TGTGCCTGGAGTGGAGTGGCGGGAGAGACCCAGTACTTC
TRBJ2-7,-,many,TRBV20-1,CSARDSLSYEQYF,TGCAGTGCTAGAGACAGCCTCTCCTACGAGCAGTACTTC
TRBJ1-6,TRBD1,-,TRBV2,CASKDRGQNSPLHF,TGTGCCAGCAAGGACAGGGGGCAGAATTCACCCCTCCACTTT
TRBJ2-7,TRBD2,-,TRBV14,CASSPISSGRWDEQYF,TGTGCCAGCAGCCCGATTTCTAGCGGGAGATGGGACGAGCAGTACTTC
TRBJ2-3,TRBD2,-,TRBV29-1,CSAGLAGGRDTQYF,TGCAGCGCAGGGCTAGCGGGAGGGCGGGATACGCAGTATTTT
TRBJ2-1,-,-,TRBV5-6,CASSLPGVDEQFF,TGTGCCAGCAGCCTCCCGGGGGTGGATGAGCAGTTCTTC
TRBJ1-6,-,-,TRBV5-1,CASSLAHEGSPLHF,TGCGCCAGCAGCTTGGCTCACGAGGGTTCACCCCTCCACTTT
TRBJ2-2,-,-,TRBV10-3,CAISRTTAETGELFF,TGTGCCATCAGTCGGACAACAGCGGAAACCGGGGAGCTGTTTTTT
TRBJ2-5,TRBD2,-,TRBV7-7,CASSQLTAGVGETQYF,TGTGCTAGCAGCCAACTCACAGCGGGAGTGGGGGAGACCCAGTACTTC
TRBJ2-3,TRBD2,many,TRBV5-6,CASSLPGGGTDTQYF,TGTGCCAGCAGCTTGCCGGGAGGGGGGACAGATACGCAGTATTTT
TRBJ2-3,-,-,TRBV20-1,CSARTGGSTDTQYF,TGCAGTGCTAGGACGGGCGGAAGCACAGATACGCAGTATTTT
TRBJ2-1,TRBD2,-,TRBV5-5,CASSLAAGGHLGEQFF,TGCGCCAGCAGCCTGGCGGCGGGGGGGCATCTGGGTGAGCAGTTCTTC
TRBJ1-6,TRBD1,-,TRBV10-3,CAIKEGQNNSPLHF,TGTGCCATCAAAGAGGGACAGAATAATTCACCCCTCCACTTT
TRBJ2-1,-,-,TRBV7-3,CASSLTTGAYNEQFF,TGTGCCAGCAGCTTAACCACGGGGGCCTACAATGAGCAGTTCTTC
TRBJ2-7,TRBD1,-,TRBV2,CASAGQGRYEQYF,TGTGCCAGCGCGGGACAGGGGCGATACGAGCAGTACTTC
TRBJ2-3,TRBD1,-,TRBV20-1,CSAETGWGDTQYF,TGCAGTGCTGAGACAGGGTGGGGAGATACGCAGTATTTT
TRBJ2-7,TRBD2,few,TRBV10-2,CASSSRAAGSYEQYF,TGCGCCAGCAGTTCGAGGGCAGCGGGAAGCTACGAGCAGTACTTC
TRBJ2-5,TRBD2,-,TRBV2,CASRSRGGFTETQYF,TGTGCCAGCAGGTCACGGGGGGGCTTTACTGAGACCCAGTACTTC
TRBJ1-5,-,-,TRBV6-5,CASSYHAKDQPQHF,TGTGCCAGCAGTTACCATGCCAAAGATCAGCCCCAGCATTTT
TRBJ1-1,TRBD1,few,TRBV20-1,CSATQGTLNTEAFF,TGCAGTGCCACACAGGGGACTTTGAACACTGAAGCTTTCTTT
TRBJ2-2,TRBD1,-,TRBV10-3,CATLTGGTGELFF,TGTGCCACCTTGACAGGGGGCACCGGGGAGCTGTTTTTT
TRBJ1-5,-,-,TRBV6-5,CASRENRSNQPQHF,TGTGCCAGCAGGGAAAATAGGAGCAATCAGCCCCAGCATTTT
TRBJ2-3,-,-,TRBV5-1,CASQEGRDTQYF,TGCGCCAGCCAAGAGGGGCGAGATACGCAGTATTTT
TRBJ2-7,-,-,TRBV7-3,CANGGTSYEQYF,TGCGCCAACGGGGGCACTTCCTACGAGCAGTACTTC